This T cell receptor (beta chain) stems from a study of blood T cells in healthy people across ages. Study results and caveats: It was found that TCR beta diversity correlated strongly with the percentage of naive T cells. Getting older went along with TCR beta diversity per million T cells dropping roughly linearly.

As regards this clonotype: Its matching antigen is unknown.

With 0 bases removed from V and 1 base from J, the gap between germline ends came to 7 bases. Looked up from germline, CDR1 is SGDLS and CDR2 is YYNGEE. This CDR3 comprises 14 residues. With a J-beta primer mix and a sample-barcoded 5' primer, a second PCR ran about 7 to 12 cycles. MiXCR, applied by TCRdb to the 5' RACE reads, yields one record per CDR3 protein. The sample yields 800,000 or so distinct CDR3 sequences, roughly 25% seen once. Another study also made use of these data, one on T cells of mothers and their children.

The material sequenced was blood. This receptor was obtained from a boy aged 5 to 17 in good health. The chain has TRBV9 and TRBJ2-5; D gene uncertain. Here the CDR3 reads CASSVAEAQETQYF. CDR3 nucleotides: TGTGCCAGCAGCGTAGCCGAAGCCCAAGAGACCCAGTACTTC.